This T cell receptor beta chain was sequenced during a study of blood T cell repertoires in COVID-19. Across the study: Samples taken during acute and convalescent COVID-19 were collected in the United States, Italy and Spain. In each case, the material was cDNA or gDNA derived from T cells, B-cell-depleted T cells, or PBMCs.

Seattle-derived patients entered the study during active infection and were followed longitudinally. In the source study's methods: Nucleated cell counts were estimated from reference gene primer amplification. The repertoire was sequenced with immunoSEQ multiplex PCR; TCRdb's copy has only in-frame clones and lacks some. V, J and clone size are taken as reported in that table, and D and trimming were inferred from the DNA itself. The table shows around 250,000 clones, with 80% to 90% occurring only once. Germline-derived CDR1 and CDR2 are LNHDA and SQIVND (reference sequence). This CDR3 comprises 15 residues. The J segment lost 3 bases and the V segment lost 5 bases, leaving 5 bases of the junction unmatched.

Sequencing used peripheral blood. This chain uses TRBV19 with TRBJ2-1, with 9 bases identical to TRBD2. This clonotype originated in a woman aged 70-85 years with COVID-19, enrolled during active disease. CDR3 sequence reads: CASSATSGLYNEQFF. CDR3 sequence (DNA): TGTGCCAGTAGTGCGACTAGCGGACTCTACAATGAGCAGTTCTTC.